This T cell receptor (beta chain) was observed in a study of shared clonotypes between healthy human individuals. The germline CDR1 and CDR2 sequences are MDHEN and SYDVKM. The ends were cut back, 2 bases at V and 5 bases at J, with 14 bases in the middle. The CDR3 extends over 15 amino acids. The assay was immunoSEQ multiplex PCR, and TCRdb's table has in-frame clones only and misses some. The sample has fewer than 2.5 million clones, approximately 93% seen once; the top ten hold about 0.38%. The rearrangement links TRBV28 to TRBJ2-3; a weak D match, TRBD2 (6 bases). The source of this sequence is a man aged 18 to 29 in good health. Some clones in this sample may be carry-over from other donors' samples. Sequencing input: naive CD4+ T cells from PBMCs. The subset is: CD45RA+ positively selected. The CDR3 protein is CASSLAGPARDTQYF. The CDR3 nucleotides read TGTGCCAGCAGTTTAGCGGGACCGGCGAGAGATACGCAGTATTTT. The full variable domain, completed using reference TRBV28 and TRBJ2-3, is DVKVTQSSRYLVKRTGEKVFLECVQDMDHENMFWYRQDPGLGLRLIYFSYDVKMKEKGDIPEGYSVSREKKERFSLILESASTNQTSMYLCASSLAGPARDTQYFGPGTRLTVL.